The sequence of this T cell receptor beta chain was determined in a study of blood T cell repertoires in COVID-19. Study-level information: Samples representing acute and convalescent COVID-19 were sourced from the United States, Italy and Spain. Nucleic acid was either cDNA or gDNA, and it came from T cells, B-cell-depleted T cells, or PBMCs.

As originally analysed: Scientists estimated how many nucleated cells there were by amplifying reference gene primers. Data came from immunoSEQ multiplex PCR; TCRdb stores just in-frame clones and leaves some out. V, J and clone size are those of that table, while D and trimming were read from the DNA. The table lists over 200,000 clones, 70% to 90% of them singletons. The trim removed 6 bases at V and 9 bases at J, leaving 12 bases unmatched. The CDR3 sequence is 15 residues long. CDR1 is MNHEY and CDR2 is SVGAGI in the germline V gene. The J gene is TRBJ2-1, the V gene TRBV6-5, with 9 bases fitting TRBD2. This TCR derives from a woman aged 40 to 50 who had recovered from COVID-19. Sequences were obtained from peripheral blood. This chain's CDR3 is CASSPGREGPGEQFF. The CDR3 bases are TGTGCCAGCAGCCCGGGGCGGGAGGGCCCGGGTGAGCAGTTCTTC.